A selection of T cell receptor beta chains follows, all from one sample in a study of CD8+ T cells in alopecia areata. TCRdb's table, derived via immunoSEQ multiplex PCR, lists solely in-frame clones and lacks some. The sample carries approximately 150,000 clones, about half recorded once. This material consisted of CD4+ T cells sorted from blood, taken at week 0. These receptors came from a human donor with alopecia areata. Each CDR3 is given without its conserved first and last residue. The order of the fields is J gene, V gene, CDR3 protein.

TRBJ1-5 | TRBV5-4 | ASSLAADQPQH
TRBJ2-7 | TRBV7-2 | ASSLDRSYEQY
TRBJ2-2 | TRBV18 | ASSPARGYDTGELF
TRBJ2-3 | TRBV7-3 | ASSLGLAGPTDTQY
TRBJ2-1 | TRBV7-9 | ASSLEREYMV
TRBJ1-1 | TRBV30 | AWSVGTEAF
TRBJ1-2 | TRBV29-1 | SCNSGRYGYT
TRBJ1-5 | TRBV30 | AWSVGGHLSAQH
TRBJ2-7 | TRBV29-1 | SVGATGSIYEQY
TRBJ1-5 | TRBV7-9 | ASSLGEQLSQPQH
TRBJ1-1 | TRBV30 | AWSQTGGTEAF
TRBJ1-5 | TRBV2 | ASSLDNYNQPQH
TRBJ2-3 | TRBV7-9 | ASSLYGQERTDTQY
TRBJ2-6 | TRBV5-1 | ASSNQPSGANVLT
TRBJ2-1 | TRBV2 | ASRRQGPYNEQF
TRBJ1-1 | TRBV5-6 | ASSSGRWNTEAF
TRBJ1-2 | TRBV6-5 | ASSYLPRRGDGYT
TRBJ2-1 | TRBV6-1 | ASSDYGRGRGNEQF
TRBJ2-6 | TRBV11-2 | ASRDVGNSGANVLT
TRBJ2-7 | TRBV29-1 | SVYRGLGAYEQY
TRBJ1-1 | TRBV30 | AWSIKPNTEAF
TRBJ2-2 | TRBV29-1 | SVGGQYTGELF
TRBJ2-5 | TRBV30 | AWCFGETQY
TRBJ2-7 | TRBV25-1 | ASSRGIPYEQY
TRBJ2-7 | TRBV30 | AWKHNSYEQY
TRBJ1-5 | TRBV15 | ATSRDRGNQPQH
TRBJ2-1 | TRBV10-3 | AISERTSAVNEQF
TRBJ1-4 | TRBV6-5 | ASSSNGQGRNEKLF
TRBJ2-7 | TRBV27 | ASSPTSGSRYEQY
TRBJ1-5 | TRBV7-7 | ASRLLYGGIYSNQPQH
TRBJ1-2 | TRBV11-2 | ASSRDQQWLGSGYT
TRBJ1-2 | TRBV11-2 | ASSLGAADYGYT
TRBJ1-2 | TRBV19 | ASSRGQQINYGYT
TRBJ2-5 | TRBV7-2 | ASSSGLGNGETQY
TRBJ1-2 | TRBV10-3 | AITQTSGVGYT
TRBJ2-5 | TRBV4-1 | ASSRKISAGQETQY
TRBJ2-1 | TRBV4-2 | ASSQGGLAGGQTEQF
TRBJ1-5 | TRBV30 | AWSRGDRAGQPQH
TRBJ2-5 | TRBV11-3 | ASSARQGLGETQY
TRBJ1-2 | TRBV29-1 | SVESGYT
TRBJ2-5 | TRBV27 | ASSLSRTGYWETQY
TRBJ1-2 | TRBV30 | AWGDSDKRDGYT
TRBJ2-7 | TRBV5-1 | ASSALSYEQY
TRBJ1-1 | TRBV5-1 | ASSFTTPNTEAF
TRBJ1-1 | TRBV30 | AWRGTGRYTEAF
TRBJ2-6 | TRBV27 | ASTRLAGSSGANVLT
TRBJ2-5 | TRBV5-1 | ASSLVLAGGVETQY
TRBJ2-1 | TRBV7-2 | ASSLAAGPPSVRF
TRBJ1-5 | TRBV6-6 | ASNQGQISNQPQH
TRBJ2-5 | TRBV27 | ASSLRQRETQY
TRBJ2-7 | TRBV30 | AWGTTSYEQY
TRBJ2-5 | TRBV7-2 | ASSLALAGEGETQY
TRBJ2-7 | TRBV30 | AWSVRRTHEQY
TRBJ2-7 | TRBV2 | ASINRGLAGPYEQY
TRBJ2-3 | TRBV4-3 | ASSQDPTTSTDTQY
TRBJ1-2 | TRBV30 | AWSVRRFYGYT